The 32 T cell receptor beta chains presented below share a single source sample, sequenced in a study of cytomegalovirus exposure and HLA in healthy donors. Amplification used 60 Vbeta primers and 13 Jbeta primers. TCRdb's table, derived via immunoSEQ multiplex PCR, lists solely in-frame clones and lacks some. This table holds 55,000 to 70,000 clones, about 70% found once. Material for sequencing was PBMCs. The source of these receptors is a woman aged 60-75 years in good health and CMV-seropositive.

This chain connects TRBV19 to TRBJ2-1, with D unclear. Germline-derived CDR1 and CDR2 are LNHDA and SQIVND (reference sequence). The CDR3 spans 16 residues. Between the trimmed V and J ends, which lost 3 bases and 0 bases, there was a span of 12 bases. CDR3 in DNA: TGTGCCAGTAGTATTCCCTACCGGAGCTCCTACAATGAGCAGTTCTTC. Translation gives CASSIPYRSSYNEQFF.

The chain uses TRBV7-9 and TRBJ2-4; a possible D gene is TRBD1 (5 bases). The V end was cut by 2 bases, the J end by 4 bases, with 9 bases between. Germline CDR1 and CDR2: SEHNR and FQNEAQ (reference sequence). CDR3 size: 14 residues. The CDR3 here is CASSLKTGKNIQYF. As DNA, the CDR3 is TGTGCCAGCAGCTTAAAAACAGGTAAAAACATTCAGTACTTC.

V gene TRBV5-4 combines with J gene TRBJ1-2, with 8 nucleotides matching TRBD1. The CDR3 is 15 amino acids. Trimming took 0 bases from V and 2 from J; bases not matched to a gene: 3. From germline, CDR1 is SGHNT and CDR2 YYREEE (reference sequence). CDR3 residues: CASSLGTGSNYGYTF. The CDR3 DNA is TGTGCCAGCAGCTTGGGGACAGGGTCGAACTATGGCTACACCTTC. Supplemented by reference TRBV5-4 and TRBJ1-2, the full variable domain reads ETGVTQSPTHLIKTRGQQVTLRCSSQSGHNTVSWYQQALGQGPQFIFQYYREEENGRGNFPPRFSGLQFPNYSSELNVNALELDDSALYLCASSLGTGSNYGYTFGSGTRLTVV.

The chain carries TRBV6-5 and TRBJ1-2; 7 bases agree with TRBD1. Germline V gene sequence: CDR1 MNHEY, CDR2 SVGAGI. This CDR3 is built from 13 residues. The V gene end was trimmed by 4 bases and the J gene end by 7 bases; junction bases not matched to a gene: 6. Written as DNA, the CDR3 is TGTGCCAGCAGTTTGACAGGGCAAAGTGGCTACACCTTC. Amino acids: CASSLTGQSGYTF.

The V and J genes are TRBV6-5 and TRBJ1-5, with 7 bases aligning to TRBD1. This CDR3 is 14 amino acids long. The germline CDR1 and CDR2 sequences are MNHEY and SVGAGI. With V trimmed by 5 bases and J by 0 bases, 1 base remained unmatched. The CDR3 DNA reads as TGTGCCAGCAGTCGACAGGGTAGCAATCAGCCCCAGCATTTT. Translation: CASSRQGSNQPQHF.

The sample holds one count of this clone. This chain links TRBV5-5 with TRBJ1-3; TRBD1 is a possible D gene (5 bases). The CDR3 loop spans 16 amino acids. The germline V and J ends were trimmed by 4 bases and 0 bases, with 14 bases remaining between them. In germline, CDR1 is SGHKS, CDR2 YYEKEE (reference sequence). For the CDR3, the DNA is TGTGCCAGCAGCATGTCTGGGGCCCACTCTGGAAACACCATATATTTT. Protein: CASSMSGAHSGNTIYF.

This rearrangement joins TRBV11-2 to TRBJ2-3; 10 bases fit TRBD2. The trim removed 5 bases at V and 3 bases at J, leaving 5 bases unmatched. Germline V gene lookup returns CDR1 SGHAT and CDR2 FQNNGV. The CDR3 is 15 amino acids. In DNA, the CDR3 is TGTGCCAGCAGCCGAGCGGGGGGGCGTACAGATACGCAGTATTTT. Protein: CASSRAGGRTDTQYF.

The count of this clone is one. The chain has TRBV9 and TRBJ2-5, with TRBD2 matching over 7 bases. CDR1 SGDLS and CDR2 YYNGEE come from the germline V gene. This CDR3 is 15 amino acids long. The junction had 10 bases not matched to a gene; V was cut back by 3 bases and J by 5 bases. Here the CDR3 reads CASSAMGGKVETQYF. CDR3 coding DNA: TGTGCCAGCAGCGCAATGGGGGGGAAAGTTGAGACCCAGTACTTC.

This clone is a singleton in its sample. This rearrangement joins TRBV7-9 to TRBJ2-7, with D perhaps TRBD1 (6 bases). The CDR3 sequence is 14 residues long. Germline-derived CDR1 and CDR2 are SEHNR and FQNEAQ (reference sequence). The V and J ends lost 5 bases and 4 bases respectively, with 15 bases between them. CDR3 in DNA: TGTGCCAGCAGCCCTAGCAGGGGACCGTACGAGCAGTACTTC. This sequence encodes CASSPSRGPYEQYF.

There are a few counts of this clone. The J gene is TRBJ1-1, the V gene TRBV11-2; 8 positions match TRBD1. J gave up 6 bases and V 5 bases, and 2 bases lay outside the gene matches. The CDR3 has 12 amino acids. Per the germline V gene, CDR1 is SGHAT and CDR2 is FQNNGV. As DNA, the CDR3 is TGTGCCAGCAGCGACAGGGGTCCTGAAGCTTTCTTT. This sequence encodes CASSDRGPEAFF.

This clone was seen more than once but under ten times. This sequence joins TRBV27 and TRBJ2-2; a weak D match, TRBD1 (5 bases). V dropped 2 bases and J dropped 6 bases, with 10 bases sitting between them. The CDR3 is 14 residues long. Germline V gene data show CDR1 as MNHEY and CDR2 as SMNVEV (reference sequence). CDR3 protein: CASSLRRTPGELFF. CDR3 coding DNA: TGTGCCAGCAGTTTAAGACGGACACCCGGGGAGCTGTTTTTT.

This chain links TRBV25-1 with TRBJ2-3; 13 nucleotides line up with TRBD2. The CDR3 loop spans 17 amino acids. The V and J ends lost 0 bases and 2 bases, in that order; junction bases with no gene match: 2. Germline values: CDR1 MGHDK, CDR2 SYGVNS. CDR3 sequence (DNA): TGTGCCAGCAGTGAATATACTAGCGGGGGGGACACAGATACGCAGTATTTT. It translates to CASSEYTSGGDTDTQYF.

The genes are TRBV5-1 and TRBJ2-3; 11 nucleotides line up with TRBD2. J gave up 1 base and V 4 bases, and 5 bases lay outside the gene matches. Germline V CDR1 and CDR2: SGHRS, YFSETQ. The CDR3 runs 16 residues. The CDR3 loop reads CASSTETSGGTDTQYF. In nucleotides, the CDR3 is TGCGCCAGCAGCACCGAGACTAGCGGGGGCACAGATACGCAGTATTTT.

V gene TRBV28 combines with J gene TRBJ2-7; D may be TRBD1 (5 bases). Trimming pared 2 bases from V and 7 bases from J, leaving 9 bases between. This CDR3 has 12 amino acids. Germline V gene data show CDR1 as MDHEN and CDR2 as SYDVKM. The CDR3 DNA sequence: TGTGCCAGCAGTTTAAGGGGTTGGGAGCAGTACTTC. Translating it yields CASSLRGWEQYF.

The chain links TRBV5-1 to TRBJ2-7; possible D gene TRBD1, 7 bases. This CDR3 comprises 16 residues. Trimming shortened V by 4 bases and J by 0 bases, and 17 bases separated the two germline ends. Germline lookup yields CDR1 SGHRS and CDR2 YFSETQ. CDR3 bases: TGCGCCAGCAGCCGACTAGACAGGGTTTTCTCCTACGAGCAGTACTTC. It yields the protein CASSRLDRVFSYEQYF.

This clone appeared once. The V and J genes are TRBV28 and TRBJ2-2, with 12 nucleotides matching TRBD2. Germline loops: CDR1 MDHEN, CDR2 SYDVKM. This CDR3 contains 15 residues. CDR3 bases: TGTGGGAGTACTAGCGGGGGGATTTGGACCGGGGAGCTGTTTTTT. This sequence encodes CGSTSGGIWTGELFF.

The chain links TRBV7-9 to TRBJ1-2; unclear D gene. Germline loops: CDR1 SEHNR, CDR2 FQNEAQ (reference sequence). The CDR3 covers 13 residues. The germline V and J ends were trimmed by 2 bases and 2 bases, with 6 bases remaining between them. The CDR3 sequence is CASSLQMNYGYTF. The DNA of the CDR3 is TGTGCCAGCAGCTTACAAATGAACTATGGCTACACCTTC.

The rearrangement links TRBV10-3 to TRBJ1-4, with 7 bases that match TRBD1. This CDR3 comprises 18 residues. V was pared by 3 bases and J by 0 bases, with 10 bases of the junction left unmatched. Per the germline V gene, CDR1 is ENHRY and CDR2 is SYGVKD. The CDR3 nucleotides are TGTGCCATCAGTGAAACTCAGGGGGGAAGCGCAACTAATGAAAAACTGTTTTTT. Its protein product is CAISETQGGSATNEKLFF.

The J gene is TRBJ2-1, the V gene TRBV5-1; 14 nucleotides line up with TRBD2. CDR1 SGHRS and CDR2 YFSETQ come from the germline V gene. The junction had 9 bases not matched to a gene; V was cut back by 4 bases and J by 9 bases. The length of the CDR3 is 16 residues. In DNA, the CDR3 is TGCGCCAGCAGCCCCGGGACTAGCGGGGGCCCCCGTGAGCAGTTCTTC. Residues: CASSPGTSGGPREQFF. The full variable domain, in which reference TRBV5-1 and TRBJ2-1 provide the parts outside the CDR3, is KAGVTQTPRYLIKTRGQQVTLSCSPISGHRSVSWYQQTPGQGLQFLFEYFSETQRNKGNFPGRFSGRQFSNSRSEMNVSTLELGDSALYLCASSPGTSGGPREQFFGPGTRLTVL.

Only one count was recorded for this clone. The chain combines TRBV28 with TRBJ1-4; 10 positions agree with TRBD1. The ends lost 9 bases at V and 10 bases at J; junction bases unmatched: 8. The CDR3 is 13 residues long. Per germline, CDR1 MDHEN and CDR2 SYDVKM. The CDR3 bases are TGTGCCAGTACGAGGGACAGGGGAGGAAAACTGTTTTTT. It specifies CASTRDRGGKLFF.

This chain connects TRBV10-3 to TRBJ1-4; D is ambiguous. The V and J ends lost 4 bases and 8 bases respectively, with 11 bases between them. This CDR3 has 13 residues. The V gene's germline CDR1 is ENHRY and CDR2 SYGVKD. The CDR3 reads CAISVQTGEKLFF. CDR3 coding DNA: TGTGCCATCAGTGTCCAGACGGGGGAAAAACTGTTTTTT.

The chain has TRBV18 and TRBJ2-3; no definite D call. Trimming shortened V by 0 bases and J by 0 bases, and 7 bases separated the two germline ends. This CDR3 is 15 amino acids long. Germline CDR1 and CDR2: KGHSH and LQKENI. As DNA, the CDR3 is TGTGCCAGCTCACCACCCCCTCGTAGCACAGATACGCAGTATTTT. It encodes CASSPPPRSTDTQYF.

V gene TRBV10-2 combines with J gene TRBJ1-1; no clear D. The V gene lost 4 bases and the J gene lost 0 bases, with 9 bases spanning the gap. The CDR3 is 14 residues long. The germline CDR1 and CDR2 sequences are WSHSY and SAAADI. CDR3 sequence reads: CASSAPVVNTEAFF. The CDR3, as DNA: TGCGCCAGCAGTGCCCCCGTCGTGAACACTGAAGCTTTCTTT.

CDR3 DNA sequence: TGTGCCAGCAGCTCCAGAGAGGACAGAAGCATGAACACTGAAGCTTTCTTT. Translated, it gives CASSSREDRSMNTEAFF. The chain uses TRBV13 and TRBJ1-1; possibly TRBD1 for D (6 bases). The CDR3 is 17 residues long. Germline CDR1 and CDR2: PRHDT and FYEKMQ (reference sequence). Deletions cut 4 bases from V and 0 bases from J, with 18 bases between. Variable domain in full (rest from reference TRBV13 and TRBJ1-1): AAGVIQSPRHLIKEKRETATLKCYPIPRHDTVYWYQQGPGQDPQFLISFYEKMQSDKGSIPDRFSAQQFSDYHSELNMSSLELGDSALYFCASSSREDRSMNTEAFFGQGTRLTVV.

CDR3 in DNA: TGTGCCAGCTCACCCAGGGTAAATGAGCAGTTCTTC. It translates to CASSPRVNEQFF. This chain joins TRBV18 and TRBJ2-1; D perhaps matches TRBD1 (5 bases). The CDR3 runs to 12 residues. CDR1 is KGHSH and CDR2 is LQKENI in the germline V gene. Trimming removed 3 bases at V and 7 bases at J, with 7 bases between.

V is TRBV5-1 and J is TRBJ2-5, with TRBD2 as a possible D gene (5 bases). The CDR3 consists of 15 residues. Trimming left V 0 bases short and J 5 bases short, with 14 bases between. From germline, CDR1 is SGHRS and CDR2 YFSETQ. The CDR3 coding sequence is TGCGCCAGCAGCTTGGGTGGATCTCCGGGGGAGACCCAGTACTTC. Its translation: CASSLGGSPGETQYF.

The V gene is TRBV19, the J gene TRBJ1-2; 8 nucleotides align to TRBD1. The CDR3 length is 14 residues. Germline values: CDR1 LNHDA, CDR2 SQIVND (reference sequence). V lost 5 bases, J lost 6 bases, and 8 bases stayed unmatched. The CDR3 region is CASSPGQGRDGYTF. The CDR3, as DNA: TGTGCCAGTAGTCCCGGACAGGGAAGAGATGGCTACACCTTC.

The chain is built from TRBV2 and TRBJ2-2, with 9 bases aligning to TRBD1. Germline CDR1 is SNHLY and CDR2 is FYNNEI. Trimming took 11 bases from V and 1 from J; bases not matched to a gene: 5. CDR3 length: 14 amino acids. The CDR3 region has the DNA TGTGCCGGCCGGGACAGGGAGAACACCGGGGAGCTGTTTTTT. Translated, it gives CAGRDRENTGELFF.

In its sample, this clone was seen a few times. The V and J genes are TRBV6-5 and TRBJ1-2, with 7 bases aligning to TRBD1. The CDR3 is made up of 14 amino acids. Trimming at V came to 4 bases and at J to 6 bases, leaving 8 bases not matched to a gene. Germline CDR1 and CDR2: MNHEY and SVGAGI. The CDR3 protein is CASSFQGEWDGYTF. The CDR3 nucleotides are TGTGCCAGCAGTTTCCAGGGGGAGTGGGATGGCTACACCTTC.

V and J are TRBV7-2 and TRBJ2-3; D gene unclear. This CDR3 is 13 amino acids long. With 5 bases removed from V and 4 bases from J, the gap between germline ends came to 10 bases. The germline V gene encodes CDR1 SGHTA and CDR2 FQGNSA. The CDR3 reads CASSPSGPDTQYF. The CDR3 DNA reads as TGTGCCAGCAGCCCATCTGGGCCAGATACGCAGTATTTT.

This chain links TRBV5-1 with TRBJ1-4; tentative D call: TRBD1 (5 bases). The length of the CDR3 is 13 residues. CDR1 and CDR2 from the germline V gene are SGHRS and YFSETQ. The V end lost 4 bases, the J end lost 8 bases, and 12 bases lay between the germline ends. CDR3 amino acids: CASSLGQKEKLFF. DNA for the CDR3: TGCGCCAGCAGCCTAGGACAAAAAGAAAAACTGTTTTTT. The variable domain in full, with the rest retrieved from reference TRBV5-1 and TRBJ1-4, is KAGVTQTPRYLIKTRGQQVTLSCSPISGHRSVSWYQQTPGQGLQFLFEYFSETQRNKGNFPGRFSGRQFSNSRSEMNVSTLELGDSALYLCASSLGQKEKLFFGSGTQLSVL.

In its sample, this clone was seen once. The chain combines TRBV5-1 with TRBJ2-7; TRBD2 is a possible D gene (7 bases). The CDR3 extends over 15 amino acids. V was cut by 1 base and J by 0 bases, with 11 bases left in between. The germline gives CDR1 SGHRS, CDR2 YFSETQ. CDR3 residues: CASSLNAGASYEQYF. The CDR3, as DNA: TGCGCCAGCAGCTTGAACGCGGGGGCCTCCTACGAGCAGTACTTC.